These 14 T cell receptor beta chains were all obtained from the same sample, sequenced in a study of T cell changes during pregnancy in multiple sclerosis. The table came from immunoSEQ multiplex PCR; TCRdb's copy has only in-frame clones and leaves some out. Among about 60,000 clones listed, 92% were seen once. Sequencing used CD4+ T cells from peripheral blood mononuclear cells, obtained in the second trimester of pregnancy. The receptors stem from a female donor with multiple sclerosis, enrolled in a pregnancy study.

This chain joins TRBV9 and TRBJ2-3; weak D call: TRBD2 (5 bases). Trimming took 4 bases from V and 0 from J, leaving 9 bases between them. The CDR3 length is 14 residues. Germline CDR1 is SGDLS and CDR2 is YYNGEE. As DNA, the CDR3 is TGTGCCAGCAGCTTCAGCGGAAGCACAGATACGCAGTATTTT. Translated, it gives CASSFSGSTDTQYF.

The V and J genes are TRBV7-9 and TRBJ2-1; tentative D call: TRBD2 (5 bases). The CDR3 extends over 15 amino acids. Germline loops: CDR1 SEHNR, CDR2 FQNEAQ (reference sequence). V was shortened by 5 bases and J by 0 bases, with 11 bases between the two germline ends. CDR3 coding DNA: TGTGCCAGCAGCCGCGGTGGGAGCTCCTACAATGAGCAGTTCTTC. This codes for CASSRGGSSYNEQFF.

The V and J genes are TRBV19 and TRBJ2-2; 7 bases match TRBD2. Germline V gene lookup returns CDR1 LNHDA and CDR2 SQIVND (reference sequence). CDR3 length: 13 amino acids. J lost 6 bases, V lost 8 bases, and 6 bases had no gene match. The chain's CDR3 is CASGWGGPGELFF. The CDR3 DNA is TGTGCCAGTGGTTGGGGAGGGCCCGGGGAGCTGTTTTTT.

The chain carries TRBV7-3 and TRBJ1-1, with 7 bases aligning to TRBD1. V shed 1 base, J shed 4 bases, and the junction held 6 bases outside the gene matches. CDR3 length equals 15 residues. CDR1 and CDR2 (germline): SGHTA, FQGTGA. The CDR3 is CASSLNGGGITEAFF. CDR3 DNA: TGTGCCAGCAGCTTAAATGGAGGGGGCATCACTGAAGCTTTCTTT.

The chain links TRBV21-1 to TRBJ1-1. TRBV21-1 is a pseudogene. The CDR3 runs to 16 residues. CDR3 nucleotides: TGTGCCAGCAGCAAATCCGCAATGACCACCTCGGAGGAAGCTTTCTTT. Amino acid sequence: CASSKSAMTTSEEAFF.

The V call is TRBV21-1, the J call TRBJ2-5; the tabulated D call, TRBD1, remains unverified against the DNA. TRBV21-1 counts as a pseudogene. This CDR3 has 13 amino acids. CDR3 DNA: TGTGCCAGCAGCAAATCAGGGGAAGAGACCCAGTACTTC. As protein: CASSKSGEETQYF.

V gene TRBV6-4 combines with J gene TRBJ2-3; 11 positions match TRBD2. The CDR3 has 15 amino acids. Germline V gene lookup returns CDR1 MRHNA and CDR2 SNTAGT. Trimming removed 8 bases from V and 2 bases from J; junction bases left unmatched: 6. The CDR3 sequence: CASSPGLAVTDTQYF. The CDR3, as DNA: TGTGCCAGCTCTCCGGGACTAGCGGTCACAGATACGCAGTATTTT.

The V gene is TRBV5-4, the J gene TRBJ1-3; 8 bases agree with TRBD1. CDR3 length: 14 amino acids. Germline-derived CDR1 and CDR2 are SGHNT and YYREEE (reference sequence). With 4 bases clipped from V and 5 bases from J, the junction kept 5 bases outside the gene matches. The CDR3 DNA follows: TGTGCCAGCAGCCCGGGACAGGCAAGAAACACCATATATTTT. Translation gives CASSPGQARNTIYF.

The genes are TRBV5-6 and TRBJ1-2, with 9 bases identical to TRBD1. After removal of 1 base from V and 0 bases from J, the junction contained 7 bases not matched to a gene. Germline V gene lookup returns CDR1 SGHDT and CDR2 YYEEEE. The CDR3 spans 17 residues. CDR3 region: CASSLRRTGEANYGYTF. DNA for the CDR3: TGTGCCAGCAGCTTGAGGAGGACAGGGGAGGCTAACTATGGCTACACCTTC.

CDR3 bases: TGTGCCAGCAGCTTAATCGAGGGGGCATATGGCTACACCTTC. This sequence encodes CASSLIEGAYGYTF. The chain combines TRBV7-9 with TRBJ1-2, with 7 bases matching TRBD1. The V segment lost 2 bases and the J segment 5 bases; nucleotides outside the gene matches: 5. Germline V gene lookup returns CDR1 SEHNR and CDR2 FQNEAQ (reference sequence). The CDR3 has 14 residues.

This clone was detected only once. J is TRBJ2-7 and V is TRBV6-1, with D perhaps matching TRBD1 (6 bases). This CDR3 is built from 12 residues. Trimming took 5 bases from V and 3 from J, leaving 8 bases between them. Germline assignment: CDR1 MNHNS and CDR2 SASEGT. CDR3 DNA: TGTGCCAGCAGTCCCAGGGGCTACGAGCAGTACTTC. Protein product: CASSPRGYEQYF.

The chain combines TRBV30 with TRBJ1-4, with D uncertain. The CDR3 totals 15 residues. CDR1 GTSNPN and CDR2 SVGIG come from the germline V gene (reference sequence). The germline V and J ends were trimmed by 0 bases and 0 bases, with 8 bases remaining between them. The CDR3 coding sequence is TGTGCCTGGAGTGTACGGGGTCCAACTAATGAAAAACTGTTTTTT. This encodes CAWSVRGPTNEKLFF. Full variable domain (rest looked up from reference TRBV30 and TRBJ1-4): SQTIHQWPATLVQPVGSPLSLECTVEGTSNPNLYWYRQAAGRGLQLLFYSVGIGQISSEVPQNLSASRPQDRQFILSSKKLLLSDSGFYLCAWSVRGPTNEKLFFGSGTQLSVL.

V usage is TRBV6-6 and J usage is TRBJ2-7; 8 bases agree with TRBD1. J gave up 9 bases and V 6 bases, and 4 bases lay outside the gene matches. This CDR3 comprises 11 residues. Germline assignment: CDR1 MNHNY and CDR2 SVGAGI (reference sequence). Here the CDR3 reads CASRQGAGQYF. The CDR3 DNA is TGTGCCAGCAGGCAGGGGGCTGGGCAGTACTTC.

This clone was counted between two and nine times. V gene TRBV30 combines with J gene TRBJ1-4; 7 nucleotides align to TRBD1. This CDR3 is 12 amino acids long. V shed 2 bases, J shed 7 bases, and the junction held 1 base outside the gene matches. The germline gives CDR1 GTSNPN, CDR2 SVGIG (reference sequence). Here the CDR3 DNA reads TGTGCCTGGAGTAGACAGGGTGAAAAACTGTTTTTT. Amino acid sequence: CAWSRQGEKLFF.